This TCR beta chain is drawn from a study of identical twins. Broader study findings: Cord blood beta clonotypes that were abundant carried fewer insertions, and memory repertoires showed no such trend. Weaker excess sharing between twins was seen in beta out-of-frame sequences.

TCRdb used MiXCR to reprocess the 5' RACE reads, holding one entry per CDR3 protein. The sample comprises about 530,000 distinct CDR3 sequences, approximately 16% of which are singletons, and 0.35% to 0.45% rests with the top ten. The length of the CDR3 is 15 residues. Trimming cost V 6 bases and J 4 bases, with 16 bases left between them. Healthy Caucasians were all of the donors. This clonotype showed up just a few times. What it binds is unknown. The sample was also linked to a second study, of yellow fever vaccine responses in identical twins.

Sequences were obtained from CD4+ T cells sorted from blood. This receptor was identified in a young woman in good health. V usage is TRBV12-3 or TRBV12-4 and J usage is TRBJ1-3; no definite D call. The CDR3: CASSLLWANGNTIYF. CDR3 coding DNA: TGTGCCAGCAGCCTCCTCTGGGCGAACGGAAACACCATATATTTT.